The present entry profiles one TCR beta chain with its context. Its antigen is undetermined. The data were obtained in a study of siplizumab effects on memory and regulatory T cells. General study points: The diversity of naive T cells seemed greater than that of memory cells, and their alloresponse contribution seemed major. The mean Treg-derived percentage of mappable alloreactive CD4+ clones was 55% to 80% with siplizumab compared with approximately 28% in controls. It was not possible to assign a naive or memory phenotype to roughly 80-96% of proliferating CD4+ or CD8+ clones. Siplizumab significantly reduced alloreactive sequences traceable to unstimulated CD4+ memory cells.

Sequencing used immunoSEQ multiplex PCR; TCRdb keeps in-frame clones, though not all of them. The table lists 70,000 or so clones, over 75% of them singletons, with about 1.7% in the top ten. Sequenced material: Tregs sorted from blood. This clonotype was obtained from a human donor in good health.

The DNA of the CDR3 is TGTGCCTGGAGTGAGTTGGAGGTAGAGGCCTACGAGCAGTACTTC. Encoded protein: CAWSELEVEAYEQYF. The chain is built from TRBV30 and TRBJ2-7; the D gene is possibly TRBD2 (5 bases). The CDR3 has 15 residues. Germline V gene data show CDR1 as GTSNPN and CDR2 as SVGIG (reference sequence). Trimming left V 1 base short and J 2 bases short, with 15 bases between.